What follows describes a single T cell receptor (beta chain). The data originate from a study of response to subunit inactivated influenza vaccine. MiXCR, run by TCRdb on the RT-PCR reads, gives a single entry per CDR3 protein. The sample holds about 520,000 distinct CDR3 sequences, around 25% seen once. With V trimmed by 4 bases and J by 3 bases, 7 bases remained unmatched. The CDR3 length is 15 residues. Per germline, CDR1 SGHRS and CDR2 YFSETQ. This TCR came from a man aged 50-59 years who received an inactivated influenza vaccine. The chain recombines TRBV5-1 with TRBJ2-1; 7 positions agree with TRBD1. The sample in question was CD4+ T cells sorted from PBMCs, obtained around 5 days after vaccination. CDR3 nucleotides: TGCGCCAGCAGCGTGGACAGGCCAAACTACAATGAGCAGTTCTTC. Its translation is CASSVDRPNYNEQFF. The whole variable domain, remainder taken from reference TRBV5-1 and TRBJ2-1, is KAGVTQTPRYLIKTRGQQVTLSCSPISGHRSVSWYQQTPGQGLQFLFEYFSETQRNKGNFPGRFSGRQFSNSRSEMNVSTLELGDSALYLCASSVDRPNYNEQFFGPGTRLTVL.